One sample yielded the 6 T cell receptor beta chains listed below, sequenced in a study of Graves' ophthalmopathy and Graves' hyperthyroidism. For repertoire sequencing, the TCR beta CDR3 regions were amplified from RNA transcripts. After a first-round RT-PCR with HTBI primers, a second-round multiplex PCR was run. TCRdb independently ran MiXCR on the multiplex PCR reads; one entry per CDR3 protein. The profile shows a few hundred thousand distinct CDR3 sequences, roughly 39% of them singletons. What was sequenced was peripheral blood or thyroid tissue (not recorded which). The receptors originated from an adult man with Graves' hyperthyroidism.

This clonotype was counted between two and nine times. This chain uses TRBV4-1 with TRBJ2-3, with 8 bases that match TRBD1. The CDR3 extends over 15 amino acids. Trimming took 0 bases from V and 6 from J; bases not matched to a gene: 5. CDR1 and CDR2 (germline): MGHRA, YSYEKL. The CDR3 DNA is TGCGCCAGCAGCCAAGATTCAGGGGGCGCGGATACGCAGTATTTT. Its translation: CASSQDSGGADTQYF.

The chain has TRBV29-1 and TRBJ2-5; 8 bases fit TRBD1. The CDR3 is 15 amino acids. Germline CDR1 is SQVTM and CDR2 is ANQGSEA. V shed 6 bases, J shed 5 bases, and the junction held 14 bases outside the gene matches. The CDR3 spells CSVQGQENTGETQYF. CDR3 DNA: TGCAGCGTGCAGGGACAGGAGAACACCGGGGAGACCCAGTACTTC.

In this sample, this clonotype turned up once. A much larger clone lies a single base off, so this may be a read error. The V and J genes are TRBV6-1 and TRBJ1-6; no clear D. This CDR3 comprises 16 residues. The V end was cut by 6 bases, the J end by 5 bases, with 17 bases between. Germline V lookup: CDR1 MNHNS, CDR2 SASEGT. CDR3 region: CASRTHPGGDNSPLHF. CDR3 coding DNA: TGTGCCAGCAGAACACATCCGGGAGGCGATAATTCACCCCTCCACTTT.

This clonotype was seen just once. The rearrangement joins TRBV5-1 to TRBJ2-7; the D gene is possibly TRBD1 (6 bases). The CDR3 has 14 residues. The V gene lost 4 bases and the J gene lost 1 base, with 12 bases spanning the gap. CDR1 SGHRS and CDR2 YFSETQ come from the germline V gene. In DNA, the CDR3 is TGCGCCAGCAGCACCTCCGGGACATCCTACGAGCAGTACTTC. This gives the protein CASSTSGTSYEQYF.

This clonotype was seen ten or more times. This sequence joins TRBV12-3 or TRBV12-4 and TRBJ1-2; no reliable D call. The CDR3 is 12 amino acids. Trimming took 0 bases from V and 13 from J, leaving 12 bases between them. CDR3 loop: CASSLARRVGTF. The CDR3 DNA reads as TGTGCCAGCAGTTTAGCGCGCCGGGTGGGCACCTTC.

Of note for this clonotype: A much larger clone is a single base away; this may be a read error. In nucleotides, the CDR3 is TGCAGTGCTAGAGGGGGCCCCGGGACAGGGGGTAGAGAGCAGTACTTC. It encodes CSARGGPGTGGREQYF. The genes are TRBV20-1 and TRBJ2-7; 11 bases fit TRBD1. Germline V gene lookup returns CDR1 DFQATT and CDR2 SNEGSKA (reference sequence). The CDR3 is 16 residues long. The V gene end was trimmed by 1 base and the J gene end by 7 bases; junction bases not matched to a gene: 12.